This T cell receptor (beta chain) was recovered during a study of T-cell reconstitution after alpha-beta-depleted transplantation in children. TCRbeta library preparation incorporated unique molecular identifiers. TCRdb passed the PCR reads through MiXCR, listing each CDR3 protein once. This table has about 260,000 distinct CDR3 sequences, roughly 12% appearing once. Notes on the study in general: Newly produced T cells mostly accounted for T-cell counts and diversity one year post-transplant. The study traced high day-60 TCRbeta diversity in some patients to surviving recipient T cells and thymic progenitors.

This clonotype was observed at least ten times. Its target is not known. CDR3 length equals 15 residues. Germline V lookup: CDR1 LGHNA, CDR2 YSLEER. The V end was cut by 3 bases, the J end by 9 bases, with 20 bases between. This clonotype originated in a male patient under 10 years old who had a stem cell transplant for chronic granulomatous disease, so the T cells may come from the graft donor. The material sequenced was peripheral blood, taken 180 days after TCRalphabeta/CD19-depleted stem cell transplant. This sequence joins TRBV4-3 and TRBJ2-5; D is possibly TRBD1 or TRBD2 (5 bases each). The CDR3 nucleotides read TGCGCCAGCAGCCACGACCTAGCCGCCTTAGGGGCCCAGTACTTC. Its translation is CASSHDLAALGAQYF.